This T cell receptor (beta chain) came from a study of vaccination effects on CD4 cells after COVID-19. Germline values: CDR1 LGHDT, CDR2 YNNKEL (reference sequence). The length of the CDR3 is 16 residues. V lost 5 bases and J lost 1; bases outside the gene matches: 10. Antigen-specific CD4+ T cells were first expanded with viral peptide pools by the ViraFEST assay and only then sequenced. Subsequent to a culture period of nine to ten days, CD4+ T cells were isolated. The healthy vaccine recipients, who had no prior SARS-CoV-2 infection, showed negative nucleocapsid antibodies. The protocol was immunoSEQ multiplex PCR, while the TCRdb copy is restricted to in-frame clones and leaves out a portion. The sample lists some 41,000 clones, roughly 62% occurring once. This clone was picked up a small number of times. What it binds is not known.

The sample here was CD4+ T cells from PBMCs cultured with HCoV-OC43 spike peptides, taken before COVID-19 vaccination. Subset specified: HCoV-OC43 spike overlapping peptide pool stimulation. This receptor was identified in a human donor who received a COVID-19 vaccine. The V and J genes are TRBV3-1 (or the pseudogene TRBV3-2) and TRBJ1-2; 7 bases fit TRBD1. The CDR3 reads CASSESGTALNYGYTF. The CDR3 bases are TGTGCCAGCAGCGAATCCGGGACAGCCCTTAACTATGGCTACACCTTC.